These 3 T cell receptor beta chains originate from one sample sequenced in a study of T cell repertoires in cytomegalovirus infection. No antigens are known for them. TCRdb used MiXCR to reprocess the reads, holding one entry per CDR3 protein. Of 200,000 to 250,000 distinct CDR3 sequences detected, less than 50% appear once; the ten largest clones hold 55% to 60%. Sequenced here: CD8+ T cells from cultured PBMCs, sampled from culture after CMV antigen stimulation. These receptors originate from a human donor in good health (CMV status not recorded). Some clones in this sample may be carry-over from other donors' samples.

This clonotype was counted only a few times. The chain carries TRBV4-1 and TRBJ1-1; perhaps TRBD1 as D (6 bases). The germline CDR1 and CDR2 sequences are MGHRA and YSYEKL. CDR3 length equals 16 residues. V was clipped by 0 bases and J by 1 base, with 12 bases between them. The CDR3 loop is CASSQEKSGANTEAFF. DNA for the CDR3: TGCGCCAGCAGCCAAGAAAAATCAGGGGCGAACACTGAAGCTTTCTTT.

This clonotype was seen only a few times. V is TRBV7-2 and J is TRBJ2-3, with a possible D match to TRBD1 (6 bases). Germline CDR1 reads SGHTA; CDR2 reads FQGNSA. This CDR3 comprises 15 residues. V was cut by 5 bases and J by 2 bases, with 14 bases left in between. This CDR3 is CASSPGGQYTDTQYF. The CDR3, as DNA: TGTGCCAGCAGCCCCGGTGGACAGTACACAGATACGCAGTATTTT. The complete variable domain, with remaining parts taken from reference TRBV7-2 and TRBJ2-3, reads GAGVSQSPSNKVTEKGKDVELRCDPISGHTALYWYRQSLGQGLEFLIYFQGNSAPDKSGLPSDRFSAERTGGSVSTLTIQRTQQEDSAVYLCASSPGGQYTDTQYFGPGTRLTVL.

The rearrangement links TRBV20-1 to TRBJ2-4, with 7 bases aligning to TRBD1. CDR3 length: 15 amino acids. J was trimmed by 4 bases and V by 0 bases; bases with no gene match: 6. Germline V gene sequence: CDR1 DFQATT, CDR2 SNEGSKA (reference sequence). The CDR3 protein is CSAREAGTAKNIQYF. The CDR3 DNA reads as TGCAGTGCTAGAGAGGCCGGGACAGCAAAAAACATTCAGTACTTC.